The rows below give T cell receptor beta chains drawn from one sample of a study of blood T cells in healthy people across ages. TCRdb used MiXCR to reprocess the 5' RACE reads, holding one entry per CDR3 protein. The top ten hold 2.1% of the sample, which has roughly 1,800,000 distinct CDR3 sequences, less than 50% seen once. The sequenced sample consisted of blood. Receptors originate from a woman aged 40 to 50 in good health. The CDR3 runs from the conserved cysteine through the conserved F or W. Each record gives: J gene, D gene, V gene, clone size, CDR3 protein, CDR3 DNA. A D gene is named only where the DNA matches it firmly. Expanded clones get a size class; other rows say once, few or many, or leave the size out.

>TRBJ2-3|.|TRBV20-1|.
CSATRNGLADTQYF
TGCAGTGCCACCCGAAACGGTCTGGCAGATACGCAGTATTTT
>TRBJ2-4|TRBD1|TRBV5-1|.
CASSPGQNIQYF
TGCGCCAGCAGCCCGGGACAGAACATTCAGTACTTC
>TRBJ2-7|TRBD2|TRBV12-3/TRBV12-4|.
CASSPTPGAGGYNEQYF
TGTGCCAGCAGCCCGACCCCAGGGGCGGGGGGCTACAATGAGCAGTACTTC
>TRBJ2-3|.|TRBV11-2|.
CASRRVSDTQYF
TGTGCCAGCAGACGAGTATCGGATACGCAGTATTTT
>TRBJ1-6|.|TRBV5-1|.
CASSFGDREYNSPLHF
TGCGCCAGCAGCTTCGGTGATCGAGAGTATAATTCACCCCTCCACTTT
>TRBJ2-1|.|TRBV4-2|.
CASSHGRGYNEQFF
TGTGCCAGCAGCCACGGCAGGGGATACAATGAGCAGTTCTTC
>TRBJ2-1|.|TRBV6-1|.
CASSLARDTFSYNEQFF
TGTGCCAGCAGTCTAGCCCGGGACACATTCTCCTACAATGAGCAGTTCTTC
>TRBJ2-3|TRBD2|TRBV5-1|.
CASSTRGETDTQYF
TGCGCCAGCAGCACCCGGGGGGAGACAGATACGCAGTATTTT
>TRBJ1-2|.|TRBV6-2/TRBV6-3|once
CASSYPTVGYYGYTF
TGTGCCAGCAGTTACCCAACGGTGGGTTACTATGGCTACACCTTC
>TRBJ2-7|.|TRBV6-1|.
CASSAKRGYSDYYEQYF
TGTGCCAGCAGCGCTAAGAGGGGGTACAGTGATTACTACGAGCAGTACTTC
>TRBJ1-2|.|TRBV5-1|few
CASSWNRERINGYTF
TGCGCCAGCAGCTGGAACAGGGAGCGAATCAATGGCTACACCTTC
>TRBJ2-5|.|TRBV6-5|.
CASSYFSSLWGTETQYF
TGTGCCAGCAGTTACTTCTCATCCCTTTGGGGGACCGAGACCCAGTACTTC
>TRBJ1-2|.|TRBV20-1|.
CSARRPTGERGYGYTF
TGCAGTGCTAGACGGCCGACGGGAGAACGAGGCTATGGCTACACCTTC
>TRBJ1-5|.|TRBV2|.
CASSAVRVNQPQHF
TGTGCCAGCAGTGCGGTCAGGGTAAATCAGCCCCAGCATTTT
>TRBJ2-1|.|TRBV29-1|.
CSVDRYSGPNNEQFF
TGCAGCGTTGACAGGTATAGCGGACCCAACAATGAGCAGTTCTTC
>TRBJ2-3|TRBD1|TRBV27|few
CASSFTGTVDRTDTQYF
TGTGCCAGCAGTTTTACCGGGACAGTGGACCGCACAGATACGCAGTATTTT